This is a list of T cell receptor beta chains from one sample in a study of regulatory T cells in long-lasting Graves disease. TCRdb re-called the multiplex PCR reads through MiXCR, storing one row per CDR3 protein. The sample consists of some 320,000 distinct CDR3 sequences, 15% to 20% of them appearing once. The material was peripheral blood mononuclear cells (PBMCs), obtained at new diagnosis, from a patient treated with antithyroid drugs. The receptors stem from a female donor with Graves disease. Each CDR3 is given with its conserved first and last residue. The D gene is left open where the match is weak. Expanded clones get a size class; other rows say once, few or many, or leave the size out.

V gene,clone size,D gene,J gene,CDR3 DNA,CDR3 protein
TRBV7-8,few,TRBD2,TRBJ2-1,TGTGCCAGCAGCTTACGAGCCGGGACTAGCGGGACTATGAGACCCTACAATGAGCAGTTCTTC,CASSLRAGTSGTMRPYNEQFF
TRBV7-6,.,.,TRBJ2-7,TGTGCCCCGGACAACTCCTACGAGCAGTACTTC,CAPDNSYEQYF
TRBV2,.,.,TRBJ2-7,TGTGCCAGCAGTGAAGAGACAGGAAGCTCCTACGAGCAGTACTTC,CASSEETGSSYEQYF
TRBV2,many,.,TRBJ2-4,TGTGCCAGCAGTGTAATTAGAGTGGCCAAAAACATTCAGTACTTC,CASSVIRVAKNIQYF
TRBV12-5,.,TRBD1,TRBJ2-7,TGTGCTAGTGGTAAACCGGGACAGCACTACGAGCAGTGCTTC,CASGKPGQHYEQCF
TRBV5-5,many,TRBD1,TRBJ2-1,TGTGCCAGCAGCATGGGACAGTCCTACAATGAGCAGTTCTTC,CASSMGQSYNEQFF
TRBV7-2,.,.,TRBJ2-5,TGTGCCAGCAGCAGAGGGGGGCGAGAGACCCAGTACTTC,CASSRGGRETQYF
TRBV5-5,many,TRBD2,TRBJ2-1,TGTGCCAGCAGCTTGAAACTAGCGGGAGTCCGGTCCTACAATGAGCAGTTCTTC,CASSLKLAGVRSYNEQFF
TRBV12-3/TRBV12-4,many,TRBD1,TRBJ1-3,TGTGCCAGCAGTTCCCGGACAGGGGGACAATCTGGAAACACCATATATTTT,CASSSRTGGQSGNTIYF
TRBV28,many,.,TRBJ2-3,TGTGCCAGCAGTAAGGAGGGACTTCCACCCCCAGATACGCAGTATTTT,CASSKEGLPPPDTQYF
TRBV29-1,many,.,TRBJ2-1,TGCAGCGTTGATATGGCCTCCTACAATGAGCAGTTCTTC,CSVDMASYNEQFF
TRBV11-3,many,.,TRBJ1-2,TGTGCCAGCAGCTACACCTCCGGGACTGAAGCTGATCGCTACACCTTC,CASSYTSGTEADRYTF
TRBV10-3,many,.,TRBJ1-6,TGTGCCATCAGTGAAGACAGGTCTTCACCCCTCCACTTT,CAISEDRSSPLHF
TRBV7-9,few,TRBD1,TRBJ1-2,TGTGCCAGCAGCCAAACAGGGGACTATGGCTACACCTTC,CASSQTGDYGYTF
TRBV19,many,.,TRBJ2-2,TGTGCCAGCCGGAGAAGGGGAAACACCGGGGAGCTGTTTTTT,CASRRRGNTGELFF